Described below is a single T cell receptor beta chain sequence and its context. The antigen is undetermined. Trimming at V came to 6 bases and at J to 2 bases, leaving 7 bases not matched to a gene. The CDR3 is 14 residues long. Germline V lookup: CDR1 DFQATT, CDR2 SNEGSKA (reference sequence). The sample is drawn from a study of vaccination and CD4 T cells after COVID-19. Treatment given: roughly nine-day PBMC culture with coronavirus spike peptide pools or control peptides (ViraFEST assay). When more than nine days of culture had elapsed, CD4+ T cells were isolated by negative selection. Sequenced with the Oncomine TCR Beta short-read assay was DNA taken from cultured CD4+ T cells. One entry per CDR3 protein, called by TCRdb with MiXCR from the PCR reads. The sample consists of roughly 20,000 distinct CDR3 sequences, around 50% of them appearing once.

This chain joins TRBV20-1 and TRBJ2-1, with 7 bases identical to TRBD2. The TCR sequence derives from a human donor who had recovered from COVID-19. Material for sequencing was CD4+ T cells from blood, cultured in vitro. CDR3 residues: CSARTGGTYNEQFF. Written as DNA, the CDR3 is TGCAGTGCCCGGACGGGGGGAACCTACAATGAGCAGTTCTTC.